This T cell receptor beta chain was recovered during a study of blood T cells in healthy people across ages. Looking at the study overall: Through template switching, about one barcoded beta molecule was captured per two T cells, as measured in model experiments. Study-wide results and limits: Age advanced and TCR beta diversity per million T cells fell, roughly linearly.

A sample-barcoded 5' primer and a J-beta primer mix were used in a second PCR of about 7 to 12 cycles. Tagging of each cDNA molecule was performed by a template-switch adaptor with 12 random nucleotides. TCRdb reprocessed the 5' RACE reads via MiXCR and lists one record per CDR3 protein. The sample lists 1.5 million to 2 million distinct CDR3 sequences; about 28% were seen once. This clonotype was seen a few times. Its specificity is unknown. The V and J ends lost 3 bases and 5 bases respectively, with 23 bases between them. Germline V gene lookup returns CDR1 SGHKS and CDR2 YYEKEE (reference sequence). This CDR3 is 17 amino acids long. No fewer than 5.5 micrograms of total RNA were isolated from every sample.

The TCR originated in a woman aged 25 to 45 in good health. V gene TRBV5-5 combines with J gene TRBJ2-5; D may be TRBD1 (6 bases). What was sequenced was blood. The CDR3 spells CASSSGGLVGAVETQYF. The CDR3 DNA reads TGTGCCAGCAGCTCGGGCGGCTTAGTGGGGGCGGTGGAGACCCAGTACTTC.